The sequence of this TCR beta chain was determined in a study of T-cell reconstitution after alpha-beta-depleted transplantation in children. The authors prepared the TCRbeta library with unique molecular identifiers. In TCRdb, the PCR reads were re-called with MiXCR into one record per CDR3 protein. The sample includes 500,000 to 650,000 distinct CDR3 sequences, 10% to 15% of them seen just once. The source is a male patient between 10 and 17 years old who had a stem cell transplant for acute myeloid leukemia, so the T cells may come from the graft donor. The sample was PBMCs, mostly from graft donor cells, taken 360 days after TCRalphabeta/CD19-depleted stem cell transplant.

In DNA form, the CDR3 reads TGTGCCAGCTCAGGAAGTGTACTTGCGGATCGATATAGCAATCAGCCCCAGCATTTT. It is translated as CASSGSVLADRYSNQPQHF. J is TRBJ1-5 and V is TRBV18; D unresolved. The germline V gene encodes CDR1 KGHSH and CDR2 LQKENI. The ends were cut back, 5 bases at V and 0 bases at J, with 23 bases in the middle. The CDR3 is 19 residues long.